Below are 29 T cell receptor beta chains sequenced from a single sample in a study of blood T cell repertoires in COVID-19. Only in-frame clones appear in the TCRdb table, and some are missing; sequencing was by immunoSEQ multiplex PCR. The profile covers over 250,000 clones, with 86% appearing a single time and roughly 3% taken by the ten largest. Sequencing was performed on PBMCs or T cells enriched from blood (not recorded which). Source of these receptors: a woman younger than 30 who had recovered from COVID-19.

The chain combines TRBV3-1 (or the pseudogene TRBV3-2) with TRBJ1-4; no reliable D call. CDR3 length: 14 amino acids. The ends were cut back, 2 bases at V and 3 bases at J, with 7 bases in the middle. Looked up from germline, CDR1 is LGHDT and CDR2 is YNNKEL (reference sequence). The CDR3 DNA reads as TGTGCCAGCAGCCAAAGCCCTTCTAATGAAAAACTGTTTTTT. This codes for CASSQSPSNEKLFF.

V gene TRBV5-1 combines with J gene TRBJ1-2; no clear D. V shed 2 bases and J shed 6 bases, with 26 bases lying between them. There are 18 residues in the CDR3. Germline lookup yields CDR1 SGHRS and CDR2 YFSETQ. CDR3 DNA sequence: TGCGCCAGCAGCTTAGGTGCGGGGTGGGGTGGACTTTCGCATGGCTACACCTTC. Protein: CASSLGAGWGGLSHGYTF.

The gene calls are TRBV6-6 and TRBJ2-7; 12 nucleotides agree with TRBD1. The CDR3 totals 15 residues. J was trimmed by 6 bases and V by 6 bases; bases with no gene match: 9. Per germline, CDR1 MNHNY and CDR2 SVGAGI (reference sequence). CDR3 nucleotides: TGTGCCAGCAGGGGGCTGGGACAGGGGGCGAGCGAGCAGTACTTC. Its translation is CASRGLGQGASEQYF.

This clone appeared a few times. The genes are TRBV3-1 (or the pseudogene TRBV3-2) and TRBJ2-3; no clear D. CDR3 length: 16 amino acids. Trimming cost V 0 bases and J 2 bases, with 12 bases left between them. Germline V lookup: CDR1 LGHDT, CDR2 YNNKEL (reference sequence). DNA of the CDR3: TGTGCCAGCAGCCAAGATGCTAACTCTATCACAGATACGCAGTATTTT. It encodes CASSQDANSITDTQYF.

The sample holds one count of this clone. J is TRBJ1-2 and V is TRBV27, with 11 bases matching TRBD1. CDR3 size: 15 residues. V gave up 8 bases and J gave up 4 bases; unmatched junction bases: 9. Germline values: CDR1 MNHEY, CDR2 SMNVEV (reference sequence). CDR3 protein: CASGSGTGGRYGYTF. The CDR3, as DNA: TGTGCCAGCGGTTCCGGGACAGGGGGTCGCTATGGCTACACCTTC.

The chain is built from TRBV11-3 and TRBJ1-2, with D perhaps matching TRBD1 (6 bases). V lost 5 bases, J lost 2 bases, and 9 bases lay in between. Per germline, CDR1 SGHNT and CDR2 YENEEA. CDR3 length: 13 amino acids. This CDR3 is CASSRTENYGYTF. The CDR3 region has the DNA TGTGCCAGCAGCCGGACAGAAAACTATGGCTACACCTTC.

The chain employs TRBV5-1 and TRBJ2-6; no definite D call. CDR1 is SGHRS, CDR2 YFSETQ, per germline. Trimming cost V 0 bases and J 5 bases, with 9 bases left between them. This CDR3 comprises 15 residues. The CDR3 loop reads CASSLEREWANVLTF. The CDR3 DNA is TGCGCCAGCAGCTTGGAGCGCGAATGGGCCAACGTCCTGACTTTC. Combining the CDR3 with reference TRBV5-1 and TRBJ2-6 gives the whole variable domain KAGVTQTPRYLIKTRGQQVTLSCSPISGHRSVSWYQQTPGQGLQFLFEYFSETQRNKGNFPGRFSGRQFSNSRSEMNVSTLELGDSALYLCASSLEREWANVLTFGAGSRLTVL.

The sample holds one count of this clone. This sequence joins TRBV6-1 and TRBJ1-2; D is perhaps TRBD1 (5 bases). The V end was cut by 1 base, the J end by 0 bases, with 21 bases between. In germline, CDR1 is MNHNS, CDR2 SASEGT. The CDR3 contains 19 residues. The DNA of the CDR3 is TGTGCCAGCAGTGAAGACCCAGACAACTGGGACTCCGCTAACTATGGCTACACCTTC. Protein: CASSEDPDNWDSANYGYTF.

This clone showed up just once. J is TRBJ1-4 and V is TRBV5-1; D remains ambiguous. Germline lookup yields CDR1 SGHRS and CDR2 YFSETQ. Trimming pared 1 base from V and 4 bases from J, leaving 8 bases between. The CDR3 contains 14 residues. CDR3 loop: CASSLLPDNEKLFF. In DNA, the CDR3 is TGCGCCAGCAGCTTGCTCCCAGATAATGAAAAACTGTTTTTT.

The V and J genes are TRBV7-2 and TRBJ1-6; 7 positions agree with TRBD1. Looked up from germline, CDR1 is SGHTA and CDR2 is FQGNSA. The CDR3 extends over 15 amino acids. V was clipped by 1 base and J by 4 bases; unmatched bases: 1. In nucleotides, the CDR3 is TGTGCCAGCAGCTTAGGGGACAGATATAATTCACCCCTCCACTTT. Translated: CASSLGDRYNSPLHF.

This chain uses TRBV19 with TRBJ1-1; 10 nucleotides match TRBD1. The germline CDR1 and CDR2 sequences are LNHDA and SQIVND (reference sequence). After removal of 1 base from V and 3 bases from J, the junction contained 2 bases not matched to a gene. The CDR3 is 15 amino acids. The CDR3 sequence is CASSIGGTGDTEAFF. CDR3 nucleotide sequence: TGTGCCAGTAGTATAGGGGGGACAGGGGACACTGAAGCTTTCTTT.

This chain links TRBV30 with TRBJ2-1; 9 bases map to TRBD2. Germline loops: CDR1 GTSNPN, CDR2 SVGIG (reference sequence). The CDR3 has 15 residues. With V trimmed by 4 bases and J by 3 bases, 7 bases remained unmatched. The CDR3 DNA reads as TGTGCCTGGAACCGGGGAGCGGGGGGCTACAATGAGCAGTTCTTC. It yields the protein CAWNRGAGGYNEQFF. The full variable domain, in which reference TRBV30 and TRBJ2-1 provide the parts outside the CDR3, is SQTIHQWPATLVQPVGSPLSLECTVEGTSNPNLYWYRQAAGRGLQLLFYSVGIGQISSEVPQNLSASRPQDRQFILSSKKLLLSDSGFYLCAWNRGAGGYNEQFFGPGTRLTVL.

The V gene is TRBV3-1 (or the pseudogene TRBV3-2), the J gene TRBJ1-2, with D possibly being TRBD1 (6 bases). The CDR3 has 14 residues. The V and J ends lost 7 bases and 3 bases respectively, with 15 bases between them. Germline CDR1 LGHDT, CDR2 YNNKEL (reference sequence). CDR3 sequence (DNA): TGTGCCAGCACCAGGGGCGGGGGTGACTATGGCTACACCTTC. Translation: CASTRGGGDYGYTF.

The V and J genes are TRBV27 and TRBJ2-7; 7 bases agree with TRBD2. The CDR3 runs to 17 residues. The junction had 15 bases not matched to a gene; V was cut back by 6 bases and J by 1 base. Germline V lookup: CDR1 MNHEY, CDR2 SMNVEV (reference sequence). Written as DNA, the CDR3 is TGTGCCAGCAGGCGGACCGGGACGGGAGGCTTATCCTACGAGCAGTACTTC. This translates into CASRRTGTGGLSYEQYF.

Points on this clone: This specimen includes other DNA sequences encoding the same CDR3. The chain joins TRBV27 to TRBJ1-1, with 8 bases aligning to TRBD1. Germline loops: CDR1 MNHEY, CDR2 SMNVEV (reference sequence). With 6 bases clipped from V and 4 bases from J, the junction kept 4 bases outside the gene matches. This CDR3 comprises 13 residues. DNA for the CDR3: TGTGCCAGCAGATTAACAGGGGGCACTGAAGCTTTCTTT. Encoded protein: CASRLTGGTEAFF.

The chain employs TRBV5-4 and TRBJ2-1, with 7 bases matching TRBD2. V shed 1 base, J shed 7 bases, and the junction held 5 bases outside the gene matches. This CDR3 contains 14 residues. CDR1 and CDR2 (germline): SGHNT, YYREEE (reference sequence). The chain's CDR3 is CASSLTSVGNEQFF. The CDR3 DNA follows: TGTGCCAGCAGCTTGACTAGCGTTGGTAATGAGCAGTTCTTC.

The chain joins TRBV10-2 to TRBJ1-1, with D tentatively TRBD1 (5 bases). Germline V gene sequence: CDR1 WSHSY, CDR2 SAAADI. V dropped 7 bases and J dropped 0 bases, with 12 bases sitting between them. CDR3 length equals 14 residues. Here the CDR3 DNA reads TGCGCCAGCAAGGAACAGGTTTTGAACACTGAAGCTTTCTTT. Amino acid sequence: CASKEQVLNTEAFF.

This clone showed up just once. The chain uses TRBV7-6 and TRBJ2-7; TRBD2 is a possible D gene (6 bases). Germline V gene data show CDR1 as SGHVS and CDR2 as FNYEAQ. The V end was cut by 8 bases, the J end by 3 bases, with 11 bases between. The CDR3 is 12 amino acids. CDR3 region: CASAAGNYEQYF. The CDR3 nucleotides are TGTGCCAGCGCTGCGGGGAACTACGAGCAGTACTTC.

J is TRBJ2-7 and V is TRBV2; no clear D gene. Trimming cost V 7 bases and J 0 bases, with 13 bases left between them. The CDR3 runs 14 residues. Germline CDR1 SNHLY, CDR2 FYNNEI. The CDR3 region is CASTGGTSSYEQYF. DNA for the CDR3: TGTGCCAGCACTGGCGGAACAAGCTCCTACGAGCAGTACTTC.

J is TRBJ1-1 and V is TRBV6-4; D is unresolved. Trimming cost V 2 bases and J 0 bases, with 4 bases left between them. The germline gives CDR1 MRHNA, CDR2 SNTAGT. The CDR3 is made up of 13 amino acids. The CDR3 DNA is TGTGCCAGCAGTGACGGCTTGAACACTGAAGCTTTCTTT. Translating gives CASSDGLNTEAFF.

The CDR3 nucleotides read TGTGCCAGCAGCTTCGGCGGGAGCCACAATGAGCAGTTCTTC. Encoded protein: CASSFGGSHNEQFF. The V gene is TRBV5-4, the J gene TRBJ2-1, with TRBD2 matching over 7 bases. Germline assignment: CDR1 SGHNT and CDR2 YYREEE (reference sequence). The CDR3 is made up of 14 amino acids. J lost 5 bases, V lost 2 bases, and 4 bases had no gene match.

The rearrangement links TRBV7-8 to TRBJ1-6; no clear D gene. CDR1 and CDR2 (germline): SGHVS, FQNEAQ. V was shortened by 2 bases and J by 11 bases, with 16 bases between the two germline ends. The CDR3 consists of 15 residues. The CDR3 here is CASSLRTASWTPLHF. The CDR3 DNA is TGTGCCAGCAGCTTACGTACAGCATCGTGGACACCCCTCCACTTT.

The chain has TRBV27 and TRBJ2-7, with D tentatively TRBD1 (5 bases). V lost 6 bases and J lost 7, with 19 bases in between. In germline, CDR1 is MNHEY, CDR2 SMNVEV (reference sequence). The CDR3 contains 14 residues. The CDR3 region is CASSYSLGQREQYF. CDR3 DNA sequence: TGTGCCAGCAGCTATTCCCTCGGACAAAGAGAGCAGTACTTC.

This CDR3 is CAIELGEGLNEQFF. The CDR3 region has the DNA TGTGCCATCGAACTCGGGGAGGGCCTCAATGAGCAGTTCTTC. V is TRBV28 and J is TRBJ2-1; 7 bases map to TRBD2. The V gene end was trimmed by 10 bases and the J gene end by 6 bases; junction bases not matched to a gene: 12. This CDR3 has 14 residues. From germline, CDR1 is MDHEN and CDR2 SYDVKM.

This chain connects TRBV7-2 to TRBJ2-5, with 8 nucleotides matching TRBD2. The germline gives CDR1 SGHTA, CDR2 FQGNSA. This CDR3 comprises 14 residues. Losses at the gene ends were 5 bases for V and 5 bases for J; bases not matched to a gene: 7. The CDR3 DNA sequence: TGTGCCAGCAGCCTCGTGTCGGGGGGGGAGACCCAGTACTTC. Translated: CASSLVSGGETQYF.

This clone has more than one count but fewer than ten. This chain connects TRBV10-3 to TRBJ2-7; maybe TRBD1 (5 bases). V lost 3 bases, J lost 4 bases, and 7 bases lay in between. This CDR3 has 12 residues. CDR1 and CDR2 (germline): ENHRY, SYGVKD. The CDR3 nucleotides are TGTGCCATCAGTGATCAGGGATACGAGCAGTACTTC. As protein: CAISDQGYEQYF.

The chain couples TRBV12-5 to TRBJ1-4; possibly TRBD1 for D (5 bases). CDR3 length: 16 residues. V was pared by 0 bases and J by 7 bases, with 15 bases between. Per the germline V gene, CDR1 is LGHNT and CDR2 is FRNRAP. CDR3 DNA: TGTGCTAGTGGTTTGGTACGTGCAGGGACTTTTGAAAAACTGTTTTTT. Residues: CASGLVRAGTFEKLFF.

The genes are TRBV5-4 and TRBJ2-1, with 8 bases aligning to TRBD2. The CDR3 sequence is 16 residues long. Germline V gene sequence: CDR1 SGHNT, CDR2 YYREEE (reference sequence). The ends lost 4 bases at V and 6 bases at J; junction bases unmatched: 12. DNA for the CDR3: TGTGCCAGCAGCGTAAGAACTAGCGGCAACTTCAATGAGCAGTTCTTC. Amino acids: CASSVRTSGNFNEQFF.

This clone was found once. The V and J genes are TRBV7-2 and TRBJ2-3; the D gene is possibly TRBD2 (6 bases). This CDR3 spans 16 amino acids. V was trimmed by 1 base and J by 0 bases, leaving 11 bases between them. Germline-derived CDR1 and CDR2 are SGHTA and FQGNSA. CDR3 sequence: CASSLVGGTSTDTQYF. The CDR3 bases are TGTGCCAGCAGCTTAGTTGGCGGGACTAGCACAGATACGCAGTATTTT.